The clone carrying this TCR beta chain was detected a few times. Its antigen is unidentified. TCRdb analysed the reads with MiXCR anew, one entry per CDR3 protein. The data show approximately 140,000 distinct CDR3 sequences, 20% to 30% seen once. The data derive from a study of T cell repertoires in cytomegalovirus infection. Points from the study as a whole: Identification of carriers of CMV plus the relevant HLA was achieved through cumulative public TCR beta family frequency.

The clonotype comes from a human donor in good health (CMV status not recorded). Some clones in this sample may be carry-over from other donors' samples. Sequenced sample: PBMCs, sequenced either directly or after in vitro stimulation (not recorded which).

The CDR3 bases are TGTGCCAGCAGTTTATGGGGAGAGCAGTTCTTC. Amino acids: CASSLWGEQFF. The V call is TRBV12-3 or TRBV12-4, the J call TRBJ2-1; no firm D call. V lost 2 bases and J lost 10, with 6 bases in between. The CDR3 totals 11 residues.